This T cell receptor (beta chain) was retrieved from a study of OX40 agonist ivuxolimab in advanced cancers. Study at large: The drug used for patients, ivuxolimab, was an agonistic anti-OX40 (CD134) antibody. Patients in dose escalation had liver, melanoma, kidney or head and neck cancers.

The V end lost 6 bases, the J end lost 4 bases, and 8 bases lay between the germline ends. The CDR3 length is 12 residues. Germline CDR1 and CDR2: MDHEN and SYDVKM. A remark on this clone: As yet, its antigen is unknown.

TCRdb keeps only in-frame clones here, not all; method: immunoSEQ multiplex PCR. The data show tens of thousands of clones, approximately 84% seen once. Exclusion of a patient followed from autoimmune disease history or systemic immunosuppression. Study-wide results and limits: CD4+ and CD8+ blood T cells expanded clonally by week 6 at 0.1 to 3.0 mg/kg.

The receptor comes from an adult with an advanced solid tumor such as melanoma, head and neck, liver or kidney cancer. Sequencing was performed on CD4+ or CD8+ T cells sorted from blood, taken in a trial of the OX40 agonist ivuxolimab. The chain has TRBV28 and TRBJ2-3; no clear D. The CDR3 region has the DNA TGTGCCAGCAGCTATCAGGCAGATACGCAGTATTTT. Translation: CASSYQADTQYF.